Below are 25 T cell receptor beta chains sequenced from a single sample in a study of tumor-infiltrating lymphocytes in primary liver carcinoma. From about 0.45 ug total RNA, TCR beta cDNA was generated with a primer in the constant region. Sequencing libraries for TCR beta derived from three nested multiplex PCR rounds that used slightly modified ARM-PCR. TRBV1-TRBV30 forward primers paired with a C-beta reverse primer drove the first two PCR rounds, 10 cycles each. From the multiplex PCR reads, TCRdb called clonotypes with MiXCR, one entry per CDR3 protein. The sample includes about 120,000 distinct CDR3 sequences, less than 75% of them seen just once. Scientists recovered RNA and DNA together from roughly 21-30 mg of unsorted bulk tissue. Material: tumor-adjacent normal liver tissue. The receptors derive from a woman in her sixties or seventies with primary liver carcinoma and hepatitis B virus infection.

This clonotype showed up many times. V and J are TRBV7-9 and TRBJ2-7, with D uncertain. Germline CDR1 SEHNR, CDR2 FQNEAQ (reference sequence). The CDR3 totals 14 residues. Between the trimmed V and J ends, which lost 3 bases and 0 bases, there was a span of 9 bases. The CDR3 DNA sequence: TGTGCCAGCAGCTTCGGCAGACTCTCCTACGAGCAGTACTTC. Encoded protein: CASSFGRLSYEQYF.

The chain has TRBV19 and TRBJ2-1; D unclear. Trimming shortened V by 3 bases and J by 6 bases, and 15 bases separated the two germline ends. CDR3 length equals 15 residues. The germline V gene encodes CDR1 LNHDA and CDR2 SQIVND (reference sequence). Written as DNA, the CDR3 is TGTGCCAGTAGTATGGGCAGGTTCACTACCAATGAGCAGTTCTTC. It translates to CASSMGRFTTNEQFF.

Worth noting for this clonotype: One end of the junction does not line up with germline, which may come from a read error. This chain joins TRBV30 and TRBJ2-3, with 13 bases lining up with TRBD2. The germline V gene has CDR1 GTSNPN and CDR2 SVGIG (reference sequence). The CDR3 has 16 amino acids. Here the CDR3 DNA reads TGTGCCAGGAGTCAAGGGGGGACTAGCGGGATTGATACGCAGTATTTT. It translates to CARSQGGTSGIDTQYF.

Remarks on this clonotype: Germline is not matched at one junction end, which may reflect a read error. The chain has TRBV7-9 and TRBJ1-2; D is undetermined. Germline V CDR1 and CDR2: SEHNR, FQNEAQ (reference sequence). This CDR3 region has 13 residues. CDR3 loop: CASSLDQHYGYSF. The CDR3 coding sequence is TGTGCCAGCAGCTTAGACCAACACTATGGCTACAGCTTC.

This clonotype came up once. A read error may produce the germline difference seen at one junction end. The chain links TRBV6-1 to TRBJ2-1, with D perhaps being TRBD1 or TRBD2 (5 bases each). The germline gives CDR1 MNHNS, CDR2 SASEGT. The CDR3 loop spans 15 amino acids. CDR3 coding DNA: TGCGCCAGCAGCCGTTGGGGGACCGGATACAATGAGCAGTTCTTC. This encodes CASSRWGTGYNEQFF.

Turning to this clonotype: The junction does not match germline at one end; this may be a read error. The chain couples TRBV10-3 to TRBJ2-3; the D gene is possibly TRBD2 (5 bases). Germline CDR1 and CDR2: ENHRY and SYGVKD. The CDR3 spans 14 residues. CDR3 DNA sequence: TGTACCATTAGCGATTTAGGTGGGACAGATACGCAGTATTTT. Its translation: CTISDLGGTDTQYF.

This clonotype was seen just once. The chain couples TRBV11-2 to TRBJ1-4, with D uncertain. Trimming stripped 3 bases from V and 12 bases from J, with 17 bases between. The CDR3 consists of 14 residues. In germline, CDR1 is SGHAT, CDR2 FQNNGV. The DNA of the CDR3 is TGTGCCAGCAGCTTCGATCACGGAGATTTAGAACTGTTTTTT. Residues: CASSFDHGDLELFF.

As regards this clonotype: The junction differs from germline at one of its ends, possibly a read error. The rearrangement joins TRBV6-1 to TRBJ1-2; TRBD1 matches at 7 bases. The CDR3 runs 14 residues. Germline CDR1 and CDR2: MNHNS and SASEGT. The CDR3 DNA is TGTGCCAGCAGCCGGGACAGTGGGCCCTATAGCTACACCTTC. This sequence encodes CASSRDSGPYSYTF.

To note about this clonotype: The junction departs from the called germline gene at one end, perhaps through a read error. This sequence joins TRBV5-1 and TRBJ2-1, with a possible D match to TRBD2 (6 bases). Per the germline V gene, CDR1 is SGHRS and CDR2 is YFSETQ. The CDR3 has 15 amino acids. The CDR3 is CASNETGTAYNEKFF. The CDR3 DNA reads as TGCGCCAGCAACGAAACCGGGACTGCTTACAATGAGAAGTTCTTC.

Of note for this clonotype: The CDR3 does not end in the conserved phenylalanine or tryptophan, so this is likely a read error. The DNA is left out, because the CDR3 cannot be placed on it with certainty; the CDR3 is given as TCRdb lists it. The chain links TRBV10-1 to TRBJ2-7; the tabulated D call, TRBD2, remains unverified against the DNA. Germline CDR1 WNHNN, CDR2 SYGVQD (reference sequence). The CDR3 region is 11 residues in length, termini included. This CDR3 reads CATELGGSFGG.

For this clonotype: One end of the junction is discordant with germline, which a read error may explain. The chain uses TRBV12-3 or TRBV12-4 and TRBJ2-3, with D tentatively TRBD2 (5 bases). The CDR3 consists of 15 residues. The CDR3 nucleotides are TGTGCCAGTAGTTCTGGGAGATTAACCACAGATACGCAGTATTTT. As protein: CASSSGRLTTDTQYF.

Comment on this clonotype: One end of the junction fails to match germline, which may point to a read error. The chain is built from TRBV7-3 and TRBJ1-2; 10 nucleotides line up with TRBD1. The CDR3 has 24 amino acids. Germline loops: CDR1 SGHTA, CDR2 FQGTGA. The CDR3 nucleotides are TGTACCAGCAGCTTAACGCCTCCCCGGGACAGGGGTTTCGTACGGTCGACTGCTAACTATGGCTACACCTTC. Translating gives CTSSLTPPRDRGFVRSTANYGYTF. The full variable domain, its missing parts supplied by reference TRBV7-3 and TRBJ1-2, is GAGVSQTPSNKVTEKGKYVELRCDPISGHTALYWYRQSLGQGPEFLIYFQGTGAADDSGLPNDRFFAVRPEGSVSTLKIQRTERGDSAVYLCTSSLTPPRDRGFVRSTANYGYTFGSGTRLTVV.

This clonotype counts as medium-sized. The chain employs TRBV12-3 or TRBV12-4 and TRBJ2-7; no definite D call. The CDR3 totals 13 residues. Trimming removed 6 bases from V and 1 base from J, with 10 bases in between. The CDR3 sequence: CASSRTESYEQYF. CDR3 nucleotide sequence: TGTGCCAGCAGCCGAACAGAGTCCTACGAGCAGTACTTC.

The rearrangement links TRBV2 to TRBJ2-2; D is perhaps TRBD1 (6 bases). CDR3 size: 14 residues. Germline V lookup: CDR1 SNHLY, CDR2 FYNNEI. The ends were cut back, 6 bases at V and 3 bases at J, with 11 bases in the middle. Here the CDR3 DNA reads TGTGCCAGCAGGTCACAGGGCTACACCGGGGAGCTGTTTTTT. Translating gives CASRSQGYTGELFF.

For this clonotype: This sequence may be a read error, since a much larger clone differs from it by one base. The rearrangement uses TRBV5-1 and TRBJ1-1; maybe TRBD1 (5 bases). The CDR3 length is 13 residues. Germline CDR1 reads SGHRS; CDR2 reads YFSETQ. The CDR3 loop is CASSLMGETEALF. For the CDR3, the DNA is TGCGCCAGCAGCTTGATGGGGGAAACTGAAGCTCTCTTT.

The chain is built from TRBV6-8 and TRBJ2-2; no clear D gene. Germline V lookup: CDR1 MNHGY, CDR2 SAAAGT. V lost 7 bases and J lost 0, with 24 bases in between. This CDR3 comprises 19 residues. CDR3 bases: TGTGCCAGCATAGCCCCCCCTAGTGGAAAGTCCCCGAACACCGGGGAGCTGTTTTTT. This gives the protein CASIAPPSGKSPNTGELFF.

This clonotype was seen many times. CDR3 nucleotide sequence: TGTGCCAGCAGTACCCTAGCGGGAGGGGATACGCAGTATTTT. It translates to CASSTLAGGDTQYF. This chain links TRBV28 with TRBJ2-3, with TRBD2 matching over 12 bases. The CDR3 runs to 14 residues. J gave up 6 bases and V 5 bases, and 3 bases lay outside the gene matches. Germline CDR1 and CDR2: MDHEN and SYDVKM. Filled out from reference TRBV28 and TRBJ2-3, the complete variable domain reads DVKVTQSSRYLVKRTGEKVFLECVQDMDHENMFWYRQDPGLGLRLIYFSYDVKMKEKGDIPEGYSVSREKKERFSLILESASTNQTSMYLCASSTLAGGDTQYFGPGTRLTVL.

This clonotype has ten or more counts. The rearrangement uses TRBV6-2 or TRBV6-3 and TRBJ1-1; D is perhaps TRBD1 (5 bases). CDR1 MNHEY and CDR2 SVGEGT come from the germline V gene. This CDR3 has 14 residues. The ends were cut back, 2 bases at V and 1 base at J, with 8 bases in the middle. The CDR3 nucleotides read TGTGCCAGCAGTTACGGGGGGTCGAACACTGAAGCTTTCTTT. Encoded protein: CASSYGGSNTEAFF.

About this clonotype itself: One junction end does not reproduce the germline sequence, and a read error may be involved. The V and J genes are TRBV29-1 and TRBJ2-2; 7 nucleotides line up with TRBD1. Germline V gene data show CDR1 as SQVTM and CDR2 as ANQGSEA. The CDR3 is made up of 16 amino acids. The CDR3 DNA follows: TGCAGCGATGCCCCTGACGGGACAGCCTTCACCGGAGAGCTGTTTTTT. Protein: CSDAPDGTAFTGELFF.

On this clonotype itself: This sequence may be a read error, since a much larger clone differs from it by one base. CDR3 residues: CASDLDRDGYTF. In DNA, the CDR3 is TGTGCCAGCGACCTTGACAGGGATGGCTACACCTTC. The genes are TRBV7-9 and TRBJ1-2; 7 bases align to TRBD1. Germline loops: CDR1 SEHNR, CDR2 FQNEAQ (reference sequence). The CDR3 runs 12 residues. J gave up 6 bases and V 8 bases, and 6 bases lay outside the gene matches.

This clonotype was counted many times. The gene calls are TRBV28 and TRBJ2-3; possible D gene TRBD2, 6 bases. The V gene's germline CDR1 is MDHEN and CDR2 SYDVKM. The V end lost 3 bases, the J end lost 4 bases, and 14 bases lay between the germline ends. This CDR3 has 15 amino acids. The CDR3 region is CASSFEGGIPDTQYF. CDR3 nucleotides: TGTGCCAGCAGTTTCGAAGGCGGGATTCCAGATACGCAGTATTTT.

This clonotype was observed a handful of times. This chain uses TRBV7-9 with TRBJ2-7; D unresolved. This CDR3 contains 14 residues. Germline loops: CDR1 SEHNR, CDR2 FQNEAQ (reference sequence). Between the trimmed V and J ends, which lost 5 bases and 1 base, there was a span of 12 bases. For the CDR3, the DNA is TGTGCCAGCAGCCCGCTCCTGGGGTCCTACGAGCAGTACTTC. It is translated as CASSPLLGSYEQYF.

The chain combines TRBV18 with TRBJ2-1; 7 nucleotides line up with TRBD1. The V gene end was trimmed by 3 bases and the J gene end by 4 bases; junction bases not matched to a gene: 6. Germline values: CDR1 KGHSH, CDR2 LQKENI. The CDR3 extends over 15 amino acids. The DNA for the CDR3 is TGTGCCAGCTCACCTGACAGGGCGGAATACAATGAGCAGTTCTTC. Amino acid sequence: CASSPDRAEYNEQFF. The full variable domain, completed using reference TRBV18 and TRBJ2-1, is NAGVMQNPRHLVRRRGQEARLRCSPMKGHSHVYWYRQLPEEGLKFMVYLQKENIIDESGMPKERFSAEFPKEGPSILRIQQVVRGDSAAYFCASSPDRAEYNEQFFGPGTRLTVL.

About this clonotype: One junction end disagrees with the germline gene, perhaps due to a read error. This chain connects TRBV11-2 to TRBJ2-1; 12 nucleotides agree with TRBD2. In germline, CDR1 is SGHAT, CDR2 FQNNGV. There are 16 residues in the CDR3. CDR3: CASSFLLAGGPREQLF. CDR3 in DNA: TGTGCCAGCAGCTTTCTACTAGCGGGGGGCCCAAGAGAGCAGCTCTTC.

As to this clonotype: Just one base apart from a much larger clone, this may be a read error. The chain recombines TRBV5-1 with TRBJ1-1, with unresolved D. Deletions cut 3 bases from V and 2 bases from J, with 8 bases between. The CDR3 totals 13 residues. Germline CDR1 SGHRS, CDR2 YFSETQ. The DNA for the CDR3 is TGCGCCAGCAGCTCGGTTGGTAACACTGAAGCTTTCTTT. This codes for CASSSVGNTEAFF. Filled out from reference TRBV5-1 and TRBJ1-1, the complete variable domain reads KAGVTQTPRYLIKTRGQQVTLSCSPISGHRSVSWYQQTPGQGLQFLFEYFSETQRNKGNFPGRFSGRQFSNSRSEMNVSTLELGDSALYLCASSSVGNTEAFFGQGTRLTVV.